This entry concerns a single T cell receptor (beta chain). Its antigen target is currently unknown. No base quality information exists; no much larger clone differs at one position. The V and J ends are trimmed by 1 base and 7 bases, leaving 14 bases between them. Reading from cysteine to phenylalanine, the CDR3 counts 14 amino acids. This entry keeps only the CDR3 DNA: 42 bases, framed from base 1. Looking up the germline V gene yields CDR1 SGHVS and CDR2 FQNEAQ. One collaborating source in Seattle enrolled patients while the patients were actively infected and followed the patients over time throughout the course of disease. Collaborating institutions collected whole blood in K2EDTA tubes following their own protocols. Collaborator samples were shipped for TCRbeta analysis as frozen whole blood, isolated PBMCs, or DNA extracted from either sample type. These data originate in a study of blood T cell repertoires in COVID-19 (dated by TCRdb to 2019 to 2021). Study-wide context: The collaborator samples originated in the United States, Italy and Spain and spanned the acute and convalescent phases of COVID-19. The repertoires were made available in a free public database intended to serve as a resource for research on the immune response to SARS-CoV-2. Sample metadata almost always included a de-identified subject ID, COVID-19 status, age in years and sex. Deeply sampled blood TCRbeta repertoires from subjects exposed to, actively infected with, or recovered from COVID-19 were included in the dataset. Where available, HLA class I and class II types were taken from metadata supplied by the sample provider and were not determined by assay-based typing. Samples were obtained from the ongoing ImmuneRACE study (first 160 participants) and from 1,254 subjects provided by 6 global collaborators. The prospective study material was composed of cDNA or gDNA derived from T cells, B-cell-depleted T cells, or PBMCs. Results the study describes overall, beyond this receptor: The quantity of clinical and demographic metadata differed by source and by participant and was supplied without curation.

TCRbeta CDR3 regions were amplified from genomic DNA using the immunoSEQ Assay, a bias-controlled multiplex PCR. Turning to the authors' computational methods: The number of nucleated cells in each sample was estimated from the amplification of reference gene primers within the assay. To quantify the absolute abundance of each unique TCRbeta CDR3 rearrangement, sequence reads were collapsed and filtered. Productive Simpson clonality was computed per sample as the square root of Simpson's diversity index over productive rearrangements. This immuneACCESS table, as held by TCRdb, lists in-frame sequences with V and J called but not all clones. Of the missing ones, under half trace to an unresolved V gene in checked studies; the others have no known cause. That table is the source of V, J and clone size, and D and trimming were worked out from the DNA. This sample gives under 250,000 clones in total; 85% of them show up just once. Roughly 5% of the sample rests with the top ten.

Sequencing used peripheral blood. The clonotype was recovered from a middle-aged man with COVID-19, enrolled during active disease. The chain was built from TRBV7-8 and TRBJ2-7; the D gene remains uncertain. The DNA sequence is given as TGTGCCAGCAGCTTAGTCGCATCATTACGGGAGCAGTACTTC. Translated, it reads CASSLVASLREQYF.